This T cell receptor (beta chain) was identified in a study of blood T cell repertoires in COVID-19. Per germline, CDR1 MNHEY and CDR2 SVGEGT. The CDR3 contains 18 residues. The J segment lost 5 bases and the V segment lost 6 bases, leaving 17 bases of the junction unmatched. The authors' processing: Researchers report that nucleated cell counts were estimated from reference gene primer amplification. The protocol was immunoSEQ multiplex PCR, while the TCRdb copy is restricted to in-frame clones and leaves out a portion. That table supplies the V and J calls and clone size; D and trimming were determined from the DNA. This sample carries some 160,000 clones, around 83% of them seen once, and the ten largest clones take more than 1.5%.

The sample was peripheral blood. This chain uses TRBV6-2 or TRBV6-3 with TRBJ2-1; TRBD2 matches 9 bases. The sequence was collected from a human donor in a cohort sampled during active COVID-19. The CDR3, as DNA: TGTGCCAGCAGCCAGAGACAATACCTAGCGGGAATCAACAATGAGCAGTTCTTC. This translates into CASSQRQYLAGINNEQFF.